The entry that follows covers one TCR beta chain sequence. Its specificity is unknown. Deletions cut 5 bases from V and 7 bases from J, with 15 bases between. From germline, CDR1 is SSHAT and CDR2 FNYEAQ (reference sequence). CDR3 length: 13 amino acids. The repertoire was sequenced with immunoSEQ multiplex PCR; TCRdb's copy has only in-frame clones and lacks some. The sample holds roughly 40,000 clones, 65% to 90% seen once. This sample stems from a study of STAT5B mutations in CD4+ large granular lymphocyte leukemia. Regarding the study as a whole: Top patient clones used TRBV06 genes more often: 8/27 versus 2/35 in controls.

The sequenced material came from CD4+ T cells from blood buffy coats. The clonotype was recovered from a human donor in good health. This rearrangement joins TRBV7-7 to TRBJ2-7; D is perhaps TRBD2 (5 bases). The CDR3 is CASSPRVGGEQYF. As DNA, the CDR3 is TGTGCCAGCAGCCCGAGGGTTGGCGGGGAGCAGTACTTC.